This TCR beta chain was sequenced for a study of cytomegalovirus exposure and HLA in healthy donors. Study-level results: Being productive about 87% or about 30% of the time was typical of most TCR beta V segments in an earlier analysis. Reports indicated that the classifier achieved high specificity and sensitivity in diagnosing cytomegalovirus status. Among TCR beta chains of equal frequency, HLA-associated ones were more clonally expanded in a later analysis.

Germline V gene sequence: CDR1 MNHEY, CDR2 SVGAGI. This CDR3 has 14 amino acids. V lost 6 bases, J lost 4 bases, and 12 bases lay in between. The PCR ran on 60 Vbeta and 13 Jbeta primers. Profiled with immunoSEQ multiplex PCR; TCRdb holds only in-frame clones, not every one. The table includes approximately 100,000 clones, more than 60% detected once. In the case of this clone: Its antigen is currently unknown.

The sequence was obtained from a man aged 25 to 45 in good health and CMV-seronegative. The sample was PBMCs. The chain has TRBV6-5 and TRBJ2-2; tentatively, D is TRBD2 (5 bases). In DNA form, the CDR3 reads TGTGCCAGCAGGGGGAGTGAGGGCACCGGGGAGCTGTTTTTT. Translated, it gives CASRGSEGTGELFF.